This T cell receptor (beta chain) was profiled in a study of T cell responses to AZD1222 COVID-19 vaccine. This table comes from immunoSEQ multiplex PCR, and its TCRdb copy is limited to in-frame clones, with some not included. The sample lists 68,000 or so clones; approximately 91% were seen once. The V gene's germline CDR1 is GTSNPN and CDR2 SVGIG (reference sequence). Trimming stripped 4 bases from V and 4 bases from J, with 14 bases between. CDR3 size: 13 residues. Worth noting for this clone: Its antigen remains unidentified.

Notes on the study in general: Just 5 to 7 people given AZD1222 tested seropositive at baseline. Vaccine-associated CD4 TCRs ranged over spike, dominating at 160-218 and 743-854. Females made up more of the donors, who were largely white British, and clonal diversity may have come out too low. Every sample of the repertoires postdated the peak T cell response.

The source was peripheral blood, collected on day 0 of AZD1222 vaccination. The receptor comes from an adult in good health. The J gene is TRBJ2-7, the V gene TRBV30; maybe TRBD1 (6 bases). CDR3 sequence reads: CAWKTDRIYEQYF. CDR3 DNA sequence: TGTGCCTGGAAAACGGACAGAATTTACGAGCAGTACTTC.